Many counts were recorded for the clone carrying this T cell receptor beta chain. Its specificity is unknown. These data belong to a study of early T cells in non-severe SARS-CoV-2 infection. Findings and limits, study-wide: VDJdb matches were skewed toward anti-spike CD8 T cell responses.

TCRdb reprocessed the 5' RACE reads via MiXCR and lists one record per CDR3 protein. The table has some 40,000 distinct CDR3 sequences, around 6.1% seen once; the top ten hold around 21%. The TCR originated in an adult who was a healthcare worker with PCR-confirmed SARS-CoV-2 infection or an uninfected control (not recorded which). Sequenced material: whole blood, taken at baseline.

This CDR3 reads CASSQRGSNQPQHF. The CDR3 bases are TGCGCCAGCAGCCAAAGAGGTAGCAATCAGCCCCAGCATTTT. The chain couples TRBV4-1 to TRBJ1-5; D unresolved. CDR1 MGHRA and CDR2 YSYEKL come from the germline V gene. The CDR3 is made up of 14 amino acids. V was cut by 2 bases and J by 0 bases, with 5 bases left in between.